This T cell receptor beta chain was obtained from a study of cytomegalovirus exposure and HLA in healthy donors. Findings of the study overall: In a later analysis, DRB1 alleles had the most associated TCRs; HLA-C alleles the fewest. A list of around 150 TCR beta chains associated with cytomegalovirus was given. Reportedly, cytomegalovirus status was diagnosed with high sensitivity and specificity. A later analysis by the authors found several of the most significant clusters apparently linked to common viral pathogens.

On this clone: Its antigen is currently unknown.

The CDR3 is 14 amino acids. CDR1 and CDR2 from the germline V gene are MNHEY and SMNVEV (reference sequence). Trimming pared 9 bases from V and 8 bases from J, leaving 22 bases between. PCR was performed using 60 Vbeta and 13 Jbeta primers. The protocol was immunoSEQ multiplex PCR, while the TCRdb copy is restricted to in-frame clones and leaves out a portion. The sample includes 99,000 or so clones, about three quarters of them seen just once. The sequence was obtained from a man in his sixties in good health and CMV-seropositive. The sample comprised PBMCs. The chain couples TRBV27 to TRBJ1-2; D possibly corresponds to TRBD1 (6 bases). The CDR3 DNA follows: TGTGCCAGTGGGAACAGGGCGAGAGGGATAGGCTACACCTTC. Its translation: CASGNRARGIGYTF.